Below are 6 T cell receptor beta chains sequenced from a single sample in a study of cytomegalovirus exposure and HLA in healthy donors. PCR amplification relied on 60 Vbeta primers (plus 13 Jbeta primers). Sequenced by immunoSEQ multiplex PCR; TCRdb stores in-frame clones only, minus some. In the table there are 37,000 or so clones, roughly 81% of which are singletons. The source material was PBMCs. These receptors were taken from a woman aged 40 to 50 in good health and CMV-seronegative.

CDR3 sequence reads: CATSRGSGNTDTQYF. CDR3 nucleotides: TGTGCCACCAGCAGAGGTTCGGGGAACACAGATACGCAGTATTTT. The genes are TRBV15 and TRBJ2-3; maybe TRBD2 (5 bases). The CDR3 contains 15 residues. Germline V gene data show CDR1 as LNHNV and CDR2 as YYDKDF (reference sequence). V was pared by 1 base and J by 2 bases, with 10 bases between.

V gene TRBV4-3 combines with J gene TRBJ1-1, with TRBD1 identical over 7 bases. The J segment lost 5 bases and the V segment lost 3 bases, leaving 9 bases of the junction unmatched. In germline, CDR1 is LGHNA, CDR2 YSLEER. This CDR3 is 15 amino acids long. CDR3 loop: CASSHLGQLLTEAFF. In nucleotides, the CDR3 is TGCGCCAGCAGCCATTTGGGACAGCTACTGACTGAAGCTTTCTTT.

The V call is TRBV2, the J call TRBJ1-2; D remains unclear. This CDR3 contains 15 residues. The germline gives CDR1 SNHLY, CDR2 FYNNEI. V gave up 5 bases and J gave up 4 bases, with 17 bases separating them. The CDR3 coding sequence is TGTGCCAGCAGTTCCAGTTCCACCGGGGTCTATGGCTACACCTTC. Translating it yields CASSSSSTGVYGYTF.

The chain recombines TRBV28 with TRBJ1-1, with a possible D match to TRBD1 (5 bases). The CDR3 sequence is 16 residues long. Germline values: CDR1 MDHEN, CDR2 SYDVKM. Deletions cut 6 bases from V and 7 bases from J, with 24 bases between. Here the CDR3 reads CASSPLSWGVLDEAFF. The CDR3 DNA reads TGTGCCAGCAGCCCCTTATCTTGGGGGGTCTTGGATGAAGCTTTCTTT.

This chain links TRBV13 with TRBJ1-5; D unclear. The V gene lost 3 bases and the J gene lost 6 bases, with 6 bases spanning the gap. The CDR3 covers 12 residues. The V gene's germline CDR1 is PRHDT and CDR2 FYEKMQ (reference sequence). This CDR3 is CASSFPGQPQHF. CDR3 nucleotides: TGTGCCAGCAGCTTCCCCGGTCAGCCCCAGCATTTT.

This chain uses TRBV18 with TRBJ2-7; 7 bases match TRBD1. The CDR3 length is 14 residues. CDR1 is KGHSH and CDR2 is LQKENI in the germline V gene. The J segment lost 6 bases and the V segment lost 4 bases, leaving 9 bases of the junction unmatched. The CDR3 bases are TGTGCCAGCTCACGGGATACAGGGGAAAGCGAGCAGTACGTC. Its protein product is CASSRDTGESEQYV.